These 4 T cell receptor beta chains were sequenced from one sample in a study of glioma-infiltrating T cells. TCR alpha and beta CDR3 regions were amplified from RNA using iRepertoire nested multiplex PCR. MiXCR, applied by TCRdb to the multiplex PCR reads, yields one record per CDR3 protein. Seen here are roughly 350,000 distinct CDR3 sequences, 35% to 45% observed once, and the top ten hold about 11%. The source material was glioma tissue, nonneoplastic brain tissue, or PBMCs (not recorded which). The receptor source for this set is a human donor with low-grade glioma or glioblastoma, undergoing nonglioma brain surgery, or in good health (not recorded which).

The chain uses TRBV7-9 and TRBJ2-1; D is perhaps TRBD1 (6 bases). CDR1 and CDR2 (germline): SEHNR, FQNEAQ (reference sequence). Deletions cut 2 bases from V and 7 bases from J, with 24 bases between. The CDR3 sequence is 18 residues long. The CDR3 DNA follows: TGTGCCAGCAGCTTAAGCAGGGGCAACCAGCCACCCGGGAATGAGCAGTTCTTC. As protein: CASSLSRGNQPPGNEQFF.

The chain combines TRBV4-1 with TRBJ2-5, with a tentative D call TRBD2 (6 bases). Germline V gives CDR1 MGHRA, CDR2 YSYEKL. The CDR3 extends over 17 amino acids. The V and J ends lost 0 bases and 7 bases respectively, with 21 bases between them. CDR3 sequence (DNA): TGCGCCAGCAGCCAAGAGGGAGCGGAGGGCCCCAGTGGGACCCAGTACTTC. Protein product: CASSQEGAEGPSGTQYF.

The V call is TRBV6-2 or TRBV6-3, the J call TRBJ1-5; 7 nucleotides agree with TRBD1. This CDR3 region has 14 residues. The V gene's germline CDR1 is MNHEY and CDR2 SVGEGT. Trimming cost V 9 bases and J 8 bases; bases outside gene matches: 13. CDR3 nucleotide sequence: TGTGCCAGAAGTCGCACAGGGGTTCGCAAGCCCCAGCATTTT. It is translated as CARSRTGVRKPQHF.

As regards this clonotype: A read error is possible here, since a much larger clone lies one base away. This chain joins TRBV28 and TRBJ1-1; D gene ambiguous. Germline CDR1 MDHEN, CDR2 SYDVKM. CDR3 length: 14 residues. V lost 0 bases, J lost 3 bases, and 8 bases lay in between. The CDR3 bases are TGTGCCAGCAGTTTATGGGGTGGGGACACTGAAGCTTTCTTT. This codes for CASSLWGGDTEAFF. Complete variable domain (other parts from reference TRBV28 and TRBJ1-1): DVKVTQSSRYLVKRTGEKVFLECVQDMDHENMFWYRQDPGLGLRLIYFSYDVKMKEKGDIPEGYSVSREKKERFSLILESASTNQTSMYLCASSLWGGDTEAFFGQGTRLTVV.